This entry describes one T cell receptor (beta chain). Its antigen specificity is not known. No clone much larger than this one lies a single base away; base qualities are absent. V loses 6 bases, J loses 2 bases, and the germline ends lie 16 bases apart. The CDR3 covers 15 residues, taking in both the cysteine and the phenylalanine. The retained sequence is limited to the CDR3, 45 bases, with the frame set at the first base. The germline V gene sets CDR1 to MGHRA and CDR2 to YSYEKL. The data stem from a study of T cell repertoires in cytomegalovirus infection (dated by TCRdb to between 2018 and 2021). Regarding the research as a whole: Because public TCR beta signatures pointed to carriage of CMV infection together with the matching HLA type, the HLA type of each donor mattered for the analysis. Study-wide findings and limitations: In both this cohort and an independent cohort of some 350 donors, the cumulative frequency of public TCR beta family members distinguished carriers of CMV infection plus the relevant HLA type. The ex vivo response was dominated by HLA-C-restricted CMV-specific TCR beta clonotypes, and the single most frequent clonotype in two of eight donors was supplied by these HLA-C-restricted clonotypes.

Instrument on record: Illumina HiSeq 1500. The public reads were run again by TCRdb, first through fastp at Q25 and then through MiXCR, and only productive beta chains were kept. Entries that share a CDR3 protein sequence are merged under the most common genes and DNA. This sample holds around 330,000 distinct CDR3 sequences; 17% were observed only once. 12% of the sample is held by the ten biggest clonotypes. The specimen was PBMCs. The receptor chain draws on TRBV4-1 and TRBJ2-5; tentative D gene TRBD1, with 5 bases matching. The source is a human donor in good health (CMV status not recorded). Some clones in this sample may be carry-over from other donors' samples. The DNA reads TGCGCCAGCAGTCCAGGGCCGATTGTACAAGAGACCCAGTACTTC. This is translated as CASSPGPIVQETQYF.